This T cell receptor beta chain was sequenced for a study of T cells expressing NK-cell markers. What made the TCR beta cDNA was 5'RACE template switching with UMIs. Reprocessing the 5' RACE reads, TCRdb reports a single entry for every CDR3 protein and omits DNA. The sample has a few hundred thousand distinct CDR3 sequences. On this clonotype: As yet, its antigen is unknown.

Study-level results: Clones of NKG2C+ T cells that had expanded were of unclear HCMV specificity.

Germline CDR1 is LNHNV and CDR2 is YYDKDF (reference sequence). This CDR3 spans 15 amino acids. Sequenced input: blood T cells: a sorted CD56 or NKG2C T cell subset, CD4+ or CD8+ T cells, or bulk PBMC T cells (not recorded which). This TCR was recovered from a man aged 18 to 29 in good health. The chain employs TRBV15 and TRBJ2-7; TCRdb calls TRBD2, which cannot be checked without DNA. CDR3 amino acids: CATGTSGNPGYEQYF.